This T cell receptor (beta chain) was profiled in a study of OX40 agonist ivuxolimab in advanced cancers. Study in general: Ivuxolimab, an antibody that agonizes OX40 (CD134), was administered to the patients. Partial responses were achieved by three patients, of whom one had hepatocellular carcinoma and two had cutaneous melanoma. General observations from the study: Low clonal expansion, among the lowest seen, marked partial responders at 0.1-3.0 mg/kg.

This CDR3 spans 13 amino acids. V lost 1 base and J 7 bases, leaving 12 bases between the germline ends. Germline V gene sequence: CDR1 GTSNPN, CDR2 SVGIG (reference sequence). Profiling relied on immunoSEQ multiplex PCR, and the TCRdb table lists in-frame clones only, not all of them. The sample lists about 52,000 clones; roughly nine tenths were seen once. In regard to this clone: What it recognizes is unknown.

The origin of this receptor is an adult with an advanced solid tumor such as melanoma, head and neck, liver or kidney cancer. The rearrangement uses TRBV30 and TRBJ2-3; the D call may be TRBD1 or TRBD2 (5 bases each). This sample comprised CD4+ or CD8+ T cells sorted from blood, obtained in a trial of the OX40 agonist ivuxolimab. Here the CDR3 DNA reads TGTGCCTGGAGTGCCGGGGCCGAATATACGCAGTATTTT. As protein: CAWSAGAEYTQYF.